This T cell receptor (beta chain) was identified during a study of T cells in Graves' hyperthyroidism and ophthalmopathy (dated by TCRdb to between 2017 and 2020). Turning to the overall study: Peripheral blood samples were taken at initial diagnosis, before any treatment was given. To identify TCR V-J signatures that set the groups apart, the researchers used a discovery cohort of roughly 100 patients, made up of roughly 45 with Graves' ophthalmopathy and about 59 with stable Graves' hyperthyroidism. Prospective prediction of ophthalmopathy was tested in an independent validation cohort consisting of 18 hyperthyroidism patients and approximately 16 patients who later progressed to ophthalmopathy. The 100 discovery patients were randomly split 7:3 into training and test sets. Thyroid tissue and blood T-cell repertoires from roughly six Graves' hyperthyroidism patients were also compared in the study. After blood sampling, hyperthyroidism patients were treated with methimazole at a starting dose of 30 mg daily, and ophthalmopathy patients were treated with high-dose intravenous methylprednisolone. The paper describes TCR Vbeta CDR3 sequencing of 120 to 150 peripheral blood samples, made up of about 40 ophthalmopathy patients, roughly 72 hyperthyroidism patients and 17 progressor patients.

In its sample, this clonotype was seen many times. Its antigen is currently not known. One base away there is no much larger clone; base qualities are not given. Amplification of TCR beta CDR3 regions was carried out from RNA transcripts. For the first round of RT-PCR on the TCR CDR3, the HTBI primer set was used together with the Qiagen OneStep RT-PCR kit. The libraries were constructed in a second round of multiplex PCR and then size-selected and purified. The libraries were sequenced on an Illumina HiSeq2000 using paired-end 100 bp reads. The authors processed their data as follows. SOAPnuke was used to process the raw data, with reads discarded if the reads contained adapters or uncalled bases, had a mean Phred below 15, or lacked an exact constant-primer or identifier match. COPE v1.2.5 was used to merge the high-quality paired reads, and each unique nucleotide sequence was defined as a clonotype. MiTCR v1.1 was used to align clonotypes to the IMGT TRBV, TRBD and TRBJ reference segments. Only V-J combinations with frequency above 0.0001, covering 98% to 99.2% of repertoires, were analysed. The TCS score was defined as the ratio of F50 (clonal expansion) to E x V (chaos), calculated using BLOSUM62-based TCRdist between CDR3 peptides within each V-J. Welch's t-statistics and random forest reduced roughly 540 V-J features to roughly 13, which were used in a naive Bayes classifier (R e1071). The public sequencing data were trimmed at Q25 with fastp and processed into clonotypes with MiXCR by TCRdb, which kept only in-frame beta chains. Entries that share a CDR3 protein sequence are merged under the most common genes and DNA. TCRdb, rather than the study authors, made the V and J calls. This sample has hundreds of thousands of distinct CDR3 sequences in its table, and approximately 15% of those were observed once. Jointly, the top ten make up 14% of the sample.

The CDR3 contains 15 residues, cysteine and phenylalanine counted. Here the CDR3 DNA is all that survives: 45 bases in frame from base 1. Taken from the germline V gene, the CDR1 and CDR2 loops are SGHAT and FQNNGV. V ends up 2 bases short and J 10 bases short, with an unmatched junction base count of 9. A patient counted as having stable Graves' hyperthyroidism if no progression to ophthalmopathy occurred over 18 months of follow-up. The hyperthyroidism patients were between 18 and 65 years old and newly diagnosed, with a disease duration of less than 2 months. Any patient with an uncontrolled infection, another autoimmune disease, pregnancy or lactation was excluded. Clinical symptoms, serum thyroxine and TRAb, thyroid ultrasound, and orbital computed tomography formed the basis for the diagnoses. PBMCs were isolated from about 9.2 ml of fresh peripheral blood by Ficoll-Paque density gradient centrifugation. Total RNA was extracted with Trizol reagent, and quality was checked on an Agilent 2100 Bioanalyzer.

The investigation overall reported the following: No statistical method was used to fix the sample size in advance, and group allocation was not hidden from the investigators. Most expanded thyroid clonotypes (frequency above 0.001) were also detected in blood, a finding suggesting that blood repertoires may reflect thyroid immune responses. Ophthalmopathy was separated from stable hyperthyroidism by a 13 V-J signature model, with approximately 90% sensitivity and just over 81% specificity obtained in cross-validation and 80%/75% obtained in testing. During validation, the model predicted progression to ophthalmopathy a median of about 6.5 months ahead of onset, with around 70% sensitivity and 72% to 80% specificity.

The rearranged segments are TRBV11-2 and TRBJ2-1, and 9 bases in between align with TRBD2. The specimen sequenced was blood. This clonotype was sampled from a woman aged 18-29 years with Graves' hyperthyroidism. The nucleotide sequence is given as TGTGCCAGCAGCTTACAGGGACTAGCCTCGCGGGAGCAGTTCTTC. This sequence encodes CASSLQGLASREQFF.